This T cell receptor (beta chain) is drawn from a study of sequential checkpoint blockade in melanoma. Turning to the study itself: Both treatment sequences were followed by maintenance nivolumab.

This table comes from immunoSEQ multiplex PCR, and its TCRdb copy is limited to in-frame clones, with some not included. Counted here are under 14,000 clones, roughly 50% occurring once; the ten biggest clones make up more than 15%. The ends lost 0 bases at V and 4 bases at J; junction bases unmatched: 0. The CDR3 extends over 14 amino acids. CDR1 and CDR2 from the germline V gene are MNHEY and SMNVEV (reference sequence). Specified treatment: randomized to nivolumab then ipilimumab (arm A) or the reverse (arm B). Live CD3+CD8+ CD19− CD56− cells were sorted from PBMCs. This clonotype originated in a human donor with melanoma. V usage is TRBV27 and J usage is TRBJ2-5, with 9 bases that match TRBD1. Sample: CD8+ T cells sorted from blood (inferred from file names), taken from a patient given nivolumab and ipilimumab in sequence. CDR3 region: CASSLSQGAETQYF. The CDR3 DNA sequence: TGTGCCAGCAGTTTATCACAGGGGGCAGAGACCCAGTACTTC.